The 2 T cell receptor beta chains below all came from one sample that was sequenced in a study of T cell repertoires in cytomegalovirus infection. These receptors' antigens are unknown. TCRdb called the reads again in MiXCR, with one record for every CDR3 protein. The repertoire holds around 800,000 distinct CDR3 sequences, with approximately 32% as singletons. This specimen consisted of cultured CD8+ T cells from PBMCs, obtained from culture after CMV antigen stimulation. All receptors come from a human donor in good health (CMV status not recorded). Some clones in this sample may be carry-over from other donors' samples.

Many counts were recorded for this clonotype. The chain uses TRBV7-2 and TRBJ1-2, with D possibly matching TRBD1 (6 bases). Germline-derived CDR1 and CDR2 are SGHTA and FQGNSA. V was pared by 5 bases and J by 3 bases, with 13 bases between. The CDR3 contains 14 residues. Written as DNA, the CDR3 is TGTGCCAGCAGCCACCCAGGGGATTACTATGGCTACACCTTC. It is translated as CASSHPGDYYGYTF.

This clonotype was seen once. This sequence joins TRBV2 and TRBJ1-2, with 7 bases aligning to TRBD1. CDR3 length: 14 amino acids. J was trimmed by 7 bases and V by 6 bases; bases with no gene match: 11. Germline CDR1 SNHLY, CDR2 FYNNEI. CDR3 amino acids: CASSPGTVFLGYTF. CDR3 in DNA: TGTGCCAGCAGCCCCGGGACAGTTTTTCTTGGCTACACCTTC. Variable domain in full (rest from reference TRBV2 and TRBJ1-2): EPEVTQTPSHQVTQMGQEVILRCVPISNHLYFYWYRQILGQKVEFLVSFYNNEISEKSEIFDDQFSVERPDGSNFTLKIRSTKLEDSAMYFCASSPGTVFLGYTFGSGTRLTVV.